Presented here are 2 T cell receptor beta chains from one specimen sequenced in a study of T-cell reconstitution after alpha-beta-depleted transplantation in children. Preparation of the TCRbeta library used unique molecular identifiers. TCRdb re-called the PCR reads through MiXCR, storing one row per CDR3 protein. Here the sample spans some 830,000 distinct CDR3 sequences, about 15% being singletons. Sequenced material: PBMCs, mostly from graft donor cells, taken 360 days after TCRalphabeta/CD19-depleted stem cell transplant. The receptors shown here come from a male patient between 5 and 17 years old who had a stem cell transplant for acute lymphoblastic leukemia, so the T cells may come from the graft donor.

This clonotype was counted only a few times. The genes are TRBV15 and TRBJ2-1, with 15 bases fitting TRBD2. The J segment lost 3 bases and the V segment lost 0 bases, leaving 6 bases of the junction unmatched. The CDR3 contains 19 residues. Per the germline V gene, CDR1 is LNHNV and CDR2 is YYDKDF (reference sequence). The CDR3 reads CATSREGGLAGGRYNEQFF. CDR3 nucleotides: TGTGCCACCAGCAGAGAAGGGGGACTAGCGGGAGGACGCTACAATGAGCAGTTCTTC. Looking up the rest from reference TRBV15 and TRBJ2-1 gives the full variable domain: DAMVIQNPRYQVTQFGKPVTLSCSQTLNHNVMYWYQQKSSQAPKLLFHYYDKDFNNEADTPDNFQSRRPNTSFCFLDIRSPGLGDTAMYLCATSREGGLAGGRYNEQFFGPGTRLTVL.

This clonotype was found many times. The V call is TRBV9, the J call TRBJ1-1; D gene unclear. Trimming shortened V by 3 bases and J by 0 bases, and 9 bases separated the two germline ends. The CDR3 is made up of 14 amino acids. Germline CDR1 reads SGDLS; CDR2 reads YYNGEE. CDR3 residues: CASSEGTMNTEAFF. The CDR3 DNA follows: TGTGCCAGCAGCGAGGGAACCATGAACACTGAAGCTTTCTTT. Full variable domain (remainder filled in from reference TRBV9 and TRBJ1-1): DSGVTQTPKHLITATGQRVTLRCSPRSGDLSVYWYQQSLDQGLQFLIQYYNGEERAKGNILERFSAQQFPDLHSELNLSSLELGDSALYFCASSEGTMNTEAFFGQGTRLTVV.